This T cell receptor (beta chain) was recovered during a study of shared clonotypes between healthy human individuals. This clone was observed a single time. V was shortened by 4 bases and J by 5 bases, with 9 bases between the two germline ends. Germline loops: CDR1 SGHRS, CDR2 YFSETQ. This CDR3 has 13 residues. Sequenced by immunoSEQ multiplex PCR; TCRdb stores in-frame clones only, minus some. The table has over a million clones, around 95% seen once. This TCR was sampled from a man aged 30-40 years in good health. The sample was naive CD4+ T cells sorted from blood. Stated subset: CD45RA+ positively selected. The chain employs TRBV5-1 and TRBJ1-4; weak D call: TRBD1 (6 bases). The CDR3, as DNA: TGCGCCAGCAGCAGGGGACAAAATGAAAAACTGTTTTTT. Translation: CASSRGQNEKLFF.